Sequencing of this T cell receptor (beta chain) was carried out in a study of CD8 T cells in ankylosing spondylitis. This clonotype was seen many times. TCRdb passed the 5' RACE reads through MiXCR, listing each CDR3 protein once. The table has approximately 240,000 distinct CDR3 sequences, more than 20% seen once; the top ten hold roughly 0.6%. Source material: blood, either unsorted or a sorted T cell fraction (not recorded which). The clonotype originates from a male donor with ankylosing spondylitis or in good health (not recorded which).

The CDR3: CASSQGGGGEAFF. The CDR3 nucleotides are TGTGCCAGCAGCCAAGGGGGGGGTGGTGAAGCTTTCTTT. The rearrangement uses TRBV7-6 and TRBJ1-1; perhaps TRBD1 as D (6 bases). The germline V gene encodes CDR1 SGHVS and CDR2 FNYEAQ. V was shortened by 5 bases and J by 7 bases, with 14 bases between the two germline ends. This CDR3 contains 13 residues.